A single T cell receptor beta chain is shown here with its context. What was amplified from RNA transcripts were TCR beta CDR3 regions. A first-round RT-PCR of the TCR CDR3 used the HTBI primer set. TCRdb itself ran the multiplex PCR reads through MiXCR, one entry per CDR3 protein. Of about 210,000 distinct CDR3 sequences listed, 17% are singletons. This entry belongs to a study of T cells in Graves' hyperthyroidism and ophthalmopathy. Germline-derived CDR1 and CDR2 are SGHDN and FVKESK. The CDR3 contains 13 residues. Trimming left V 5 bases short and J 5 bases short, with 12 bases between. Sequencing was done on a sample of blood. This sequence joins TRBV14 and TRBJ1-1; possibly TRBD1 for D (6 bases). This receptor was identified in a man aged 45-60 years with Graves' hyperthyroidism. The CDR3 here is CASSLTGITEAFF. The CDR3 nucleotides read TGTGCCAGCAGCTTAACAGGGATAACTGAAGCTTTCTTT.